This T cell receptor beta chain is drawn from a study of blood T cell repertoires in COVID-19. Libraries were prepared by immunoSEQ multiplex PCR; TCRdb keeps only in-frame clonotypes and omits some of them. This sample has a few hundred thousand clones, with around 80% found just once. The clonotype was recovered from a woman in her forties or fifties with acute or convalescent COVID-19. Sequencing input: peripheral blood.

CDR3 amino acids: CASSLGLASAEQYF. The CDR3 nucleotides are TGTGCCAGCAGCTTAGGACTAGCGAGTGCCGAGCAGTACTTC. The chain combines TRBV11-2 with TRBJ2-7, with 8 bases fitting TRBD2. CDR3 size: 14 residues. J was trimmed by 6 bases and V by 1 base; bases with no gene match: 5. Germline V lookup: CDR1 SGHAT, CDR2 FQNNGV.